This T cell receptor beta chain was recorded in a study of T-cell memory formation after mild COVID-19. Each CDR3 protein is one row after TCRdb ran MiXCR on the 5' RACE reads. This sample has under 550,000 distinct CDR3 sequences, with approximately 18% found just once. From germline, CDR1 is MGHDK and CDR2 SYGVNS. V shed 6 bases, J shed 6 bases, and the junction held 12 bases outside the gene matches. There are 16 residues in the CDR3. The clonotype was recovered from an adult woman who had mild COVID-19 (a few samples of this study predate the infection). Cell type and time point are not known. The rearrangement joins TRBV25-1 to TRBJ2-2; 8 bases fit TRBD1. The sequenced sample was PBMCs or a T cell subset sorted from them (not recorded which). The CDR3 DNA sequence: TGTGCCAGCAGCCGGGCGGGGCAGGGGGCCGCCGGGGAGCTGTTTTTT. Its protein is CASSRAGQGAAGELFF.